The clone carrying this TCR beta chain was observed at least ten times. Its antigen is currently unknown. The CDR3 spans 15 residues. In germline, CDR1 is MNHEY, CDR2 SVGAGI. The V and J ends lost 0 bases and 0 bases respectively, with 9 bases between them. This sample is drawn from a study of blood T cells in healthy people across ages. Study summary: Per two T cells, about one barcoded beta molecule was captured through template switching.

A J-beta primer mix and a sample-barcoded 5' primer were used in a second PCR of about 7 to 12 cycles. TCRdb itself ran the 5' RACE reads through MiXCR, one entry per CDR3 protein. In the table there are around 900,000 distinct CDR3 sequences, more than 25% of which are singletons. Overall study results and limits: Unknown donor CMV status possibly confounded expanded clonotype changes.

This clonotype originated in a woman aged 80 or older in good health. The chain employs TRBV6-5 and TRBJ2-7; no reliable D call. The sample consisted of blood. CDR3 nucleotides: TGTGCCAGCAGTTACTCAGCACAGCTCTCCTACGAGCAGTACTTC. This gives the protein CASSYSAQLSYEQYF.